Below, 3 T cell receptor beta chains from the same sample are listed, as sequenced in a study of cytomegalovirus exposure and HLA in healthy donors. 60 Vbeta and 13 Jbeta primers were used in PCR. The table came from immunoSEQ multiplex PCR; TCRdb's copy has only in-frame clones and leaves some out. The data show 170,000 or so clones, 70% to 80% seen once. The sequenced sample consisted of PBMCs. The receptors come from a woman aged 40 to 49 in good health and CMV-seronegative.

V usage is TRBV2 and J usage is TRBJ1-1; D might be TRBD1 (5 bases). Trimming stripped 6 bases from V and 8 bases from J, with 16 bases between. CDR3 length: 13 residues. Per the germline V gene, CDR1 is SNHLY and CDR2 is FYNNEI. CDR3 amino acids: CASRNTGIPEAFF. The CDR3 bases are TGTGCCAGCAGGAACACAGGAATCCCCGAAGCTTTCTTT.

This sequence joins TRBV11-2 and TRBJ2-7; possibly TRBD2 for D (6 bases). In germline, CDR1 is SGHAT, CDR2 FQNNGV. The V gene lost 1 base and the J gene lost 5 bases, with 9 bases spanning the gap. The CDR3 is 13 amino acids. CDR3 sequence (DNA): TGTGCCAGCAGCTTAGCGGGCGGGGACGAGCAGTACTTC. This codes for CASSLAGGDEQYF.

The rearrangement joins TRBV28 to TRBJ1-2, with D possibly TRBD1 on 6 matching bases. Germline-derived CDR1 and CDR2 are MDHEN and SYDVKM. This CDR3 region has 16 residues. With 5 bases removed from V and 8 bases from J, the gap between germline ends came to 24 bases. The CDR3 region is CASSQGGGQGVIGYTF. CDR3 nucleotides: TGTGCCAGCAGTCAAGGGGGGGGGCAGGGAGTAATCGGCTACACCTTC.